This TCR beta chain was retrieved from a study of CD8 T cells in ankylosing spondylitis. Trimming removed 3 bases from V and 5 bases from J; junction bases left unmatched: 11. This CDR3 contains 17 residues. The germline CDR1 and CDR2 sequences are SGHRS and YFSETQ. Study results and caveats: In ankylosing spondylitis blood, a motif of roughly eight highly homologous TCR beta variants appeared characteristic. Prior literature has documented some motif variants in synovial fluid and blood from reactive arthritis.

Construction of TCR beta libraries was performed using quantitative 5'-RACE with molecular barcodes. MiXCR, applied by TCRdb to the 5' RACE reads, yields one record per CDR3 protein. The top ten hold about 10% of the sample, which has 350,000 or so distinct CDR3 sequences, 9.5% to 13% seen once. This clonotype was seen a few times. Its antigen is not known. V is TRBV5-1 and J is TRBJ2-1; 10 nucleotides match TRBD2. This TCR derives from a female donor with ankylosing spondylitis or in good health (not recorded which). Source material: blood, either unsorted or a sorted T cell fraction (not recorded which). The CDR3 DNA is TGCGCCAGCAGCTCTATCCGGCTAGCGGGGGTGGACAATGAGCAGTTCTTC. This sequence encodes CASSSIRLAGVDNEQFF.